This T cell receptor beta chain was obtained from a study of technical replicates of blood from a handful of donors. Trimming removed 5 bases at V and 0 bases at J, with 13 bases between. CDR3 length equals 15 residues. In germline, CDR1 is SEHNR, CDR2 FQNEAQ (reference sequence). Data came from immunoSEQ multiplex PCR; TCRdb stores just in-frame clones and leaves some out. Among about 94,000 clones listed, roughly 95% were seen once. Sequenced sample: T cells isolated from PBMCs. This TCR was recovered from a human donor in good health. V and J are TRBV7-9 and TRBJ1-1, with D possibly TRBD1 on 5 matching bases. The CDR3 spells CASSANRQLNTEAFF. CDR3 in DNA: TGTGCCAGCAGCGCAAACAGGCAACTGAACACTGAAGCTTTCTTT.